This TCR beta chain came from a study of blood T cell repertoires in COVID-19. Study-level background: Donors in the United States, Italy and Spain gave samples during acute or convalescent COVID-19. PBMCs, B-cell-depleted T cells, or T cells were the source of the cDNA or gDNA that made up the material.

In the original analysis: The assay estimated nucleated cells by amplifying reference gene primers. TCRdb's table, derived via immunoSEQ multiplex PCR, lists solely in-frame clones and lacks some. That table furnishes V, J and clone size, whereas the DNA furnished D and trimming. This sample has about 110,000 clones, with roughly 85% found just once. V dropped 7 bases and J dropped 1; count of bases not matched to a gene: 3. Germline-derived CDR1 and CDR2 are ENHRY and SYGVKD. The CDR3 has 13 residues. Source material: peripheral blood. The TCR originated in a woman aged 60 to 75 with acute or convalescent COVID-19. V is TRBV10-3 and J is TRBJ1-1, with TRBD1 identical over 7 bases. The CDR3 bases are TGTGCCATCACCGGGACAGAGAACACTGAAGCTTTCTTT. It is translated as CAITGTENTEAFF.